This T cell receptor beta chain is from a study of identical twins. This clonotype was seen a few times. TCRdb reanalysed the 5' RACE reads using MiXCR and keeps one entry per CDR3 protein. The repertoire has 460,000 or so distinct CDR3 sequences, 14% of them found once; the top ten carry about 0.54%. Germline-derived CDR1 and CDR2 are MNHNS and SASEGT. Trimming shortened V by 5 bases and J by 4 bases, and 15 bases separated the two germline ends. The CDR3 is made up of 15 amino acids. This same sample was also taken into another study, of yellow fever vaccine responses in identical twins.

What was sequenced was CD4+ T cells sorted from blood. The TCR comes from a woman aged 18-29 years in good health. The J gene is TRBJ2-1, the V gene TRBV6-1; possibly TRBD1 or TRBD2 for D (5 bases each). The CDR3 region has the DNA TGTGCCAGCAGTCCCGAGGGGTTCTATTACAATGAGCAGTTCTTC. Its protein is CASSPEGFYYNEQFF.